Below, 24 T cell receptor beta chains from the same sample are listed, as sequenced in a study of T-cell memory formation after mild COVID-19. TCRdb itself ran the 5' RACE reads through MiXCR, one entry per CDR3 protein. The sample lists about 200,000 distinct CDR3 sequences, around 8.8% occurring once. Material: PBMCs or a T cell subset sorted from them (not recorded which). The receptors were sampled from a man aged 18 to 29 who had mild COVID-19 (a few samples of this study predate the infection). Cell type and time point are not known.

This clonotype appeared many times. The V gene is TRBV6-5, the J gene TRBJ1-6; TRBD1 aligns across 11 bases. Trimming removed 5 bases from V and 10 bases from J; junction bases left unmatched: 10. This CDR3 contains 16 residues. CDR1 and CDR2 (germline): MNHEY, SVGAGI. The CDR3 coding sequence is TGTGCCAGCAGTACCAGGGGGGGACAGGGGGGCTCACCCCTCCACTTT. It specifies CASSTRGGQGGSPLHF.

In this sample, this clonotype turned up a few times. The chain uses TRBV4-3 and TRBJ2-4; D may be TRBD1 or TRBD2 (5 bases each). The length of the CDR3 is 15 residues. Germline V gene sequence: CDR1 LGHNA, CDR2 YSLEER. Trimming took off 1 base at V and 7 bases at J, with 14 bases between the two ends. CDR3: CASSQGGTDLNIQYF. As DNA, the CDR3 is TGCGCCAGCAGCCAAGGGGGGACCGATTTGAACATTCAGTACTTC.

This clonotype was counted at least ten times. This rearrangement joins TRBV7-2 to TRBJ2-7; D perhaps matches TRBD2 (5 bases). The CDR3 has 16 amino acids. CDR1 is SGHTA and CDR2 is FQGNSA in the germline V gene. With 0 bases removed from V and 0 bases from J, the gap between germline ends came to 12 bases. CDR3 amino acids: CASSLAGIHLSYEQYV. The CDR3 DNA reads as TGTGCCAGCAGCTTAGCCGGGATCCATCTCTCCTACGAGCAGTACGTC.

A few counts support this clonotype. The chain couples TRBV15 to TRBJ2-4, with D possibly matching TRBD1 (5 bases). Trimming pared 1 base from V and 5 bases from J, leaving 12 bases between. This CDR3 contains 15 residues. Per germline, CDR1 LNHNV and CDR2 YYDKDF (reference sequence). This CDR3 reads CATSRVGARENIQYF. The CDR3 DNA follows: TGTGCCACCAGCAGAGTTGGGGCTAGGGAAAACATTCAGTACTTC.

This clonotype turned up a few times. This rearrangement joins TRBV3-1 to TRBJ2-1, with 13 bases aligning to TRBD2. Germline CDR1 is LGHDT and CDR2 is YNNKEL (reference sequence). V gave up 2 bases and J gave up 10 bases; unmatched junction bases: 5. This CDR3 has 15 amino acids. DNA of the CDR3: TGTGCCAGCAGCCAAACTAGCGGGGGGGCCGGCGAGCAGTTCTTC. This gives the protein CASSQTSGGAGEQFF.

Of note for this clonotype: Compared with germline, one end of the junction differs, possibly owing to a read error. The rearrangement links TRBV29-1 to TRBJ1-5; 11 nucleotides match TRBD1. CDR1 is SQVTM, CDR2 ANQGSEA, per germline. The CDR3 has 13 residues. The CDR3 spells CSVWTGGNQPQHF. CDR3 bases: TGCAGCGTGTGGACAGGGGGCAACCAGCCCCAGCATTTT.

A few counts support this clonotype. CDR3 amino acids: CASRRDRTTNEKLFF. CDR3 sequence (DNA): TGTGCCAGCAGAAGAGACAGGACAACTAATGAAAAACTGTTTTTT. The V call is TRBV7-2, the J call TRBJ1-4; D might be TRBD1 (6 bases). The CDR3 contains 15 residues. Germline lookup yields CDR1 SGHTA and CDR2 FQGNSA. V lost 6 bases and J 0 bases, leaving 11 bases between the germline ends.

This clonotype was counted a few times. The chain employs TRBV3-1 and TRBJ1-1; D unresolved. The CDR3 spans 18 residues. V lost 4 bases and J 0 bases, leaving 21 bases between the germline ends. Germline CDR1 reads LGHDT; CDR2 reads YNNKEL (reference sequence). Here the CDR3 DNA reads TGTGCCAGCAGCCGAAGAGCGGCCCGCCTTGAGATGAACACTGAAGCTTTCTTT. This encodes CASSRRAARLEMNTEAFF. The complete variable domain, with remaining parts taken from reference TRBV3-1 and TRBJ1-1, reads DTAVSQTPKYLVTQMGNDKSIKCEQNLGHDTMYWYKQDSKKFLKIMFSYNNKELIINETVPNRFSPKSPDKAHLNLHINSLELGDSAVYFCASSRRAARLEMNTEAFFGQGTRLTVV.

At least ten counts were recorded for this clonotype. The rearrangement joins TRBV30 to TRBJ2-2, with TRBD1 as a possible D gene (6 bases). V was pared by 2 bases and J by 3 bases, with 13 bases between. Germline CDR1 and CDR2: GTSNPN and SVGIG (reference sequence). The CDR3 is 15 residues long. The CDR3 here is CAWSPGQYHTGELFF. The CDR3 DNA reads TGTGCCTGGAGTCCCGGACAGTACCACACCGGGGAGCTGTTTTTT.

CDR3 bases: TGCAGTGCTGCAGTCCTAGCAGCTCAAGAGACCCAGTACTTC. This codes for CSAAVLAAQETQYF. The chain employs TRBV20-1 and TRBJ2-5; a possible D gene is TRBD2 (5 bases). Germline CDR1 and CDR2: DFQATT and SNEGSKA (reference sequence). V gave up 5 bases and J gave up 2 bases, with 15 bases separating them. CDR3 length: 14 amino acids.

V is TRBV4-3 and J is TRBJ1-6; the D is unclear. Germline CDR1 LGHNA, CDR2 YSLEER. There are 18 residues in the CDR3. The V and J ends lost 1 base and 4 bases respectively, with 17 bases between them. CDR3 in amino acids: CASSQVSRPSLYNSPLHF. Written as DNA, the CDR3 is TGCGCCAGCAGCCAAGTAAGCCGCCCTAGTCTGTATAATTCACCCCTCCACTTT.

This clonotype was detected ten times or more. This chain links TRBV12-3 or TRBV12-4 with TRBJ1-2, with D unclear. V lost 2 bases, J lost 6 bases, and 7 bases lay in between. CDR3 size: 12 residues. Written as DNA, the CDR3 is TGTGCCAGCAGTTTAAGGCTACATGGCTACACCTTC. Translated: CASSLRLHGYTF.

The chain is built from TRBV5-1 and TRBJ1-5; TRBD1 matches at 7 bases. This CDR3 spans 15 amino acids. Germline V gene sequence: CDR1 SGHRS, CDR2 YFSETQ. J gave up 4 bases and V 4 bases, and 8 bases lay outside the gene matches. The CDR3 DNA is TGCGCCAGCAGCCCGACATCAGGGGGTAATCAGCCCCAGCATTTT. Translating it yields CASSPTSGGNQPQHF.

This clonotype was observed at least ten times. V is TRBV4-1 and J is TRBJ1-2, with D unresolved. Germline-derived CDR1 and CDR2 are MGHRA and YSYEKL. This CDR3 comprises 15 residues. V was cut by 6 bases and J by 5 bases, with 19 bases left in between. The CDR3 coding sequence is TGCGCCAGCAGGGAGGTATTTGGGGTCGGGTATGGCTACACCTTC. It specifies CASREVFGVGYGYTF.

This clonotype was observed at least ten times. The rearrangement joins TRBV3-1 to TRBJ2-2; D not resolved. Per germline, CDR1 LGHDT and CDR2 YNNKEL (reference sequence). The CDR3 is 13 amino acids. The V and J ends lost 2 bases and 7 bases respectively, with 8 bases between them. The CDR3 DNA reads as TGTGCCAGCAGCCAATCCTTTAACGGGGAGCTGTTTTTT. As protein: CASSQSFNGELFF. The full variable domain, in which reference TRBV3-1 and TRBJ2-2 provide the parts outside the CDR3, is DTAVSQTPKYLVTQMGNDKSIKCEQNLGHDTMYWYKQDSKKFLKIMFSYNNKELIINETVPNRFSPKSPDKAHLNLHINSLELGDSAVYFCASSQSFNGELFFGEGSRLTVL.

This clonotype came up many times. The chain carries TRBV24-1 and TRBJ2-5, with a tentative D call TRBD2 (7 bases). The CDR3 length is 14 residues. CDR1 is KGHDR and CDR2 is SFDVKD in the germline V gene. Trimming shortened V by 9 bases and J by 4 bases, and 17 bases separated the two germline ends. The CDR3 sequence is CATSGGRGGETQYF. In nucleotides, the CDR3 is TGTGCCACCTCGGGGGGCCGCGGTGGAGAGACCCAGTACTTC.

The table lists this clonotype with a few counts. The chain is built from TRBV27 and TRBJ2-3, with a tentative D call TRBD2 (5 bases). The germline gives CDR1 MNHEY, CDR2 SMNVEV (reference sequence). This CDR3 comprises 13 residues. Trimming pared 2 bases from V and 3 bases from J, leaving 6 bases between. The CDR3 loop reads CASSLRETDTQYF. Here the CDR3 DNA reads TGTGCCAGCAGTTTAAGGGAGACAGATACGCAGTATTTT.

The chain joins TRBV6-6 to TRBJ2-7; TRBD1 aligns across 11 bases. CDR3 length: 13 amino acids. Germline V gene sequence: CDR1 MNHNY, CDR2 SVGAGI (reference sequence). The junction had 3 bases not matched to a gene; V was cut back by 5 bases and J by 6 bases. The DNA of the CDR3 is TGTGCCAGCAGTCCGGGGACAGGGGGCGAGCAGTACTTC. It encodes CASSPGTGGEQYF.

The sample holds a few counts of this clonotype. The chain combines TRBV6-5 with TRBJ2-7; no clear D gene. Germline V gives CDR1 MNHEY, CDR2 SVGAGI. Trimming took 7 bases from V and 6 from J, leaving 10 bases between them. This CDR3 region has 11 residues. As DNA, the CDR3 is TGTGCCAGCACTCTCAGGAGCGAGCAGTACTTC. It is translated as CASTLRSEQYF.

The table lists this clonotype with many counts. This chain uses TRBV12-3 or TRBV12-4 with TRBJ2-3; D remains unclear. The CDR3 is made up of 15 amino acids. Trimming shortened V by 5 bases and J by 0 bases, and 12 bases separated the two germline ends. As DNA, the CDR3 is TGTGCCAGCAGTCCCCGCCCGCAGAGCACAGATACGCAGTATTTT. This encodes CASSPRPQSTDTQYF.

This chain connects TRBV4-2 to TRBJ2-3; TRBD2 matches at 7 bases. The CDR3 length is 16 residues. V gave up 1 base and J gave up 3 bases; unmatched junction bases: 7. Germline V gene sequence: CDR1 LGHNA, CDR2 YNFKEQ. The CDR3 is CASSQVTGGMTDTQYF. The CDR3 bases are TGTGCCAGCAGCCAAGTAACCGGGGGGATGACAGATACGCAGTATTTT.

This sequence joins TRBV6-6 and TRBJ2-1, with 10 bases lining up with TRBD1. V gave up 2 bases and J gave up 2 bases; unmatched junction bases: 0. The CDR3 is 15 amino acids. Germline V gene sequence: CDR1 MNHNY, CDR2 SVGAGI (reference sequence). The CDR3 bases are TGTGCCAGCAGTTACGGACAGGGGGCCTACAATGAGCAGTTCTTC. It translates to CASSYGQGAYNEQFF.

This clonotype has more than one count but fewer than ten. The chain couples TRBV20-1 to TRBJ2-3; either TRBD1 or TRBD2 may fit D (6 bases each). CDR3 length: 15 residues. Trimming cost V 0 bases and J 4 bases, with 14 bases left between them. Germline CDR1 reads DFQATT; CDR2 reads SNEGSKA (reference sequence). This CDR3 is CSARDLEGGADTQYF. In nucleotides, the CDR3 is TGCAGTGCTAGAGATCTTGAGGGGGGCGCAGATACGCAGTATTTT.

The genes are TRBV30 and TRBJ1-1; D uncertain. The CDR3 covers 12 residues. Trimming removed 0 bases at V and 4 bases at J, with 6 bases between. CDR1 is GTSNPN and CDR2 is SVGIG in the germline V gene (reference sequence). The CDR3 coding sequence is TGTGCCTGGAGTGTACTTGGCACTGAAGCTTTCTTT. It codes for CAWSVLGTEAFF.